This TCR beta chain emerged from a study of blood T cell repertoires in COVID-19. Study-level background: Some COVID-19 samples were acute and others convalescent; all came from the United States, Italy and Spain. In each case, the material was cDNA or gDNA derived from T cells, B-cell-depleted T cells, or PBMCs.

Original processing notes: Reference gene primer amplification yielded estimated nucleated cell counts. Generated by immunoSEQ multiplex PCR, the TCRdb table keeps only in-frame clones and is missing some. V, J and clone size were drawn from that table, and D and trimming were deduced from the DNA. The table includes 100,000 or so clones, around 74% detected once. The CDR3 runs to 14 residues. Per germline, CDR1 MNHEY and CDR2 SVGAGI. The J segment lost 6 bases and the V segment lost 10 bases, leaving 10 bases of the junction unmatched. The V gene is TRBV6-5, the J gene TRBJ1-5; 9 bases map to TRBD1. Sequencing was carried out using peripheral blood. The clonotype was recovered from a woman in her sixties or seventies with acute or convalescent COVID-19. CDR3 nucleotide sequence: TGTGCCACAGACCGGGACAGGGAAGGTCAGCCCCAGCATTTT. This translates into CATDRDREGQPQHF.